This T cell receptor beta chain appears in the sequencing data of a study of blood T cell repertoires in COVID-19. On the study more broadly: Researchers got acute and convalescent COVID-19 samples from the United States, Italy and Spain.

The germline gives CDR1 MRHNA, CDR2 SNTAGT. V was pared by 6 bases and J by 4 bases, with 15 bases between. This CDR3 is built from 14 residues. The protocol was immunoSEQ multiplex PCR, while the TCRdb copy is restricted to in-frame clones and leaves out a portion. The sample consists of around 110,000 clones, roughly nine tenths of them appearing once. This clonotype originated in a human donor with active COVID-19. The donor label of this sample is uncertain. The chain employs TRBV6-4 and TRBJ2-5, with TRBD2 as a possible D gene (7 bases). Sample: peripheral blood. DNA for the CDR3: TGTGCCAGCAGAGGGGGGGGGCGCAGAGAGACCCAGTACTTC. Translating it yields CASRGGGRRETQYF.